Below are 3 T cell receptor beta chains sequenced from a single sample in a study of T cells expressing NK-cell markers (dated by TCRdb to 2019 to 2021). The library was generated by 5' RACE. Instrument on record: Illumina HiSeq 2000. TCRdb reprocessed the reads and provides one entry for every CDR3 protein sequence; no DNA is given. The sample's table covers 130,000 to 150,000 distinct CDR3 sequences. The biggest ten clones account for 9% to 15% of the sample. Specimen: blood T cells: a sorted CD56 or NKG2C T cell subset, CD4+ or CD8+ T cells, or bulk PBMC T cells (not recorded which). The receptor source for this set is a man aged 18 to 35 in good health. Donor details come from another sample of the same person, matched by shared clones.

The chain combines TRBV11-2 with TRBJ2-4; lacking DNA, the TRBD2 call made by TCRdb goes unchecked. The germline gives CDR1 SGHAT, CDR2 FQNNGV. This CDR3 has 20 amino acids. This chain's CDR3 is CASSLDYRRTPIWGQNIQYF.

The chain couples TRBV20-1 to TRBJ1-3; TCRdb outputs TRBD1, but without DNA this stays unchecked. This CDR3 has 14 amino acids. Per germline, CDR1 DFQATT and CDR2 SNEGSKA (reference sequence). The CDR3 sequence is CSAAQGISGNTIYF.

The chain carries TRBV12-3 or TRBV12-4 and TRBJ2-1. The CDR3 totals 12 residues. The CDR3 sequence is CASSFYEDEQFF.